This T cell receptor beta chain came from a study of radiotherapy plus CTLA-4 blockade in lung cancer. Study context: Across the patients, objective responses occurred in about 19%, and disease control in approximately 30%.

V shed 4 bases and J shed 4 bases, with 11 bases lying between them. This CDR3 spans 13 amino acids. Germline CDR1 and CDR2: SGDLS and YYNGEE. As to this clone: Its antigen is still unknown.

Study findings and constraints: Peripheral blood showed expansion of tumor-derived TCR clones after radiotherapy and ipilimumab.

TCRdb's copy holds only in-frame clones and misses some; the assay was immunoSEQ multiplex PCR. The sample contains 85,000 to 90,000 clones, about three quarters of which appear only once. Patients in the study, people with chemo-refractory metastatic non-small-cell lung cancer, received focal radiation plus ipilimumab CTLA-4 blockade. This TCR was recovered from a human donor with non-small cell lung cancer that progressed on radiotherapy plus ipilimumab. This chain joins TRBV9 and TRBJ1-1; D uncertain. The sequenced sample was peripheral blood, obtained from a patient treated with radiotherapy plus ipilimumab. The CDR3 bases are TGTGCCAGCAGCCCCCGAGCTGTCACTGAAGCTTTCTTT. Its protein product is CASSPRAVTEAFF.